The rows below give T cell receptor beta chains drawn from one sample of a study of cytomegalovirus exposure and HLA in healthy donors. The repertoire was sequenced with immunoSEQ multiplex PCR; TCRdb's copy has only in-frame clones and lacks some. The data contain approximately 150,000 clones, 75% of them singletons. The material sequenced was PBMCs. The receptors originated from a male donor in good health and CMV-seronegative. CDR3s leave out the opening cysteine and the closing phenylalanine or tryptophan. The order of the fields is CDR3 length, J gene, V gene, CDR3 protein.

13	TRBJ2-7	TRBV18	ASSQPDRGIYEQY
16	TRBJ2-7	TRBV6-1	ASSENLPGRGRAYEQY
16	TRBJ2-4	TRBV2	ASSGTSGSFLAKNIQY
12	TRBJ2-1	TRBV15	ATSRYRGLNEQF
12	TRBJ2-7	TRBV7-9	ASSLVPGKYEQY
13	TRBJ1-5	TRBV27	ASSRDREGNQPQH
14	TRBJ2-1	TRBV5-1	ASSLGSGRAYNEQF
13	TRBJ2-1	TRBV5-5	ASSSKRESYNEQF
12	TRBJ2-7	TRBV5-1	ASSFVGYGDEQY
12	TRBJ1-5	TRBV11-2	ASSRTGNGQPQH
10	TRBJ1-1	TRBV6-1	ASRPSGQQAF
13	TRBJ2-1	TRBV9	ASSVGLAEYNEQF
12	TRBJ2-5	TRBV7-3	ASKFQPKRETQY
12	TRBJ1-1	TRBV4-1	ASTHPSLNTEAF
11	TRBJ2-5	TRBV7-2	ASSPGTKETQY
13	TRBJ1-5	TRBV9	ASSRTGLLSQPQH
11	TRBJ2-7	TRBV5-4	ASRLDRAYEQY
14	TRBJ1-1	TRBV7-6	ASSLSERGMNTEAF
12	TRBJ2-5	TRBV7-9	ASSPRTPQETQY
10	TRBJ1-5	TRBV7-9	AIRQDNQPQH
10	TRBJ2-1	TRBV9	ASSGGQGEQF
12	TRBJ1-2	TRBV5-1	ASSHPQGKEGYT
12	TRBJ2-2	TRBV9	ASHPGGLTGELF
13	TRBJ2-3	TRBV10-1	ASSEARGLSDTQY
14	TRBJ1-2	TRBV6-5	ASSYPVPGTGNGYT
14	TRBJ2-7	TRBV5-4	ASSPGQDGSSYEQY
13	TRBJ2-7	TRBV7-2	ASSYSGSQSYEQY
14	TRBJ1-1	TRBV5-1	ASSLDETAWNTEAF
12	TRBJ2-7	TRBV7-2	ASSSDRVRNEQY
13	TRBJ2-1	TRBV7-9	ASSRTSGSYNEQF
11	TRBJ1-2	TRBV4-1	ASSQESRAGYT
11	TRBJ2-5	TRBV7-2	ASSYRDSETQY
9	TRBJ1-1	TRBV6-1	ASSDQGPAF
11	TRBJ2-7	TRBV11-2	ASRGQGAREQY
12	TRBJ1-2	TRBV6-5	ASRPRGGDYGYT
13	TRBJ1-1	TRBV19	ASSIDYIQHTEAF
13	TRBJ2-1	TRBV11-1	ASSGLPGNYNEQF
14	TRBJ1-1	TRBV27	ASSLRTGTGLTRAF
12	TRBJ2-1	TRBV28	ATRTGRTYNEQF
13	TRBJ1-5	TRBV25-1	ASIHRGFRGQPQH
14	TRBJ2-2	TRBV21-1	ASSKEEGADTGELF
12	TRBJ2-2	TRBV2	ASRFDRNTGELF
10	TRBJ2-2	TRBV7-7	ASSLSIGELF
13	TRBJ2-5	TRBV28	ASSVGDRLTETQY
12	TRBJ2-3	TRBV19	ASTGQGYTDTQY
14	TRBJ1-1	TRBV19	ASSIVRGNVGTEAF
13	TRBJ1-2	TRBV7-3	ASSLVVGTKDGYT
11	TRBJ2-2	TRBV18	ASSPAGTGELF
15	TRBJ2-1	TRBV2	ASSEGRSGRIYNEQF